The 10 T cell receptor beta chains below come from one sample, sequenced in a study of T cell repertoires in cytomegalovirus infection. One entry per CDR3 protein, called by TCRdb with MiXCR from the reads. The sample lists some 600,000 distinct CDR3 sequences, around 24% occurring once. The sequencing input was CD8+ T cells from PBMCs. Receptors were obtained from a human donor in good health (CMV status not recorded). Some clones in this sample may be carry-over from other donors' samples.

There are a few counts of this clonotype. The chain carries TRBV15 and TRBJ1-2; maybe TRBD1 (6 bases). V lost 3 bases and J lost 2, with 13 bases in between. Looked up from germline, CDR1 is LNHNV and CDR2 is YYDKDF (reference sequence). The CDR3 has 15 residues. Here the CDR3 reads CATSRVTGSNYGYTF. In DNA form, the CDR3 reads TGTGCCACCAGCAGGGTGACAGGTTCCAACTATGGCTACACCTTC.

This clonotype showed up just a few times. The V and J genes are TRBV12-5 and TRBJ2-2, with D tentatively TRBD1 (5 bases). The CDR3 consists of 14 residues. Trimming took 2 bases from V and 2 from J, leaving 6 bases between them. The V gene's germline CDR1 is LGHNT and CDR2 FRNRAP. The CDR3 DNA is TGTGCTAGTGGTTTGAGGGGAAACACCGGGGAGCTGTTTTTT. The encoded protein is CASGLRGNTGELFF. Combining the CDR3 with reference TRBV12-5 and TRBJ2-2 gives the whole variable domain DARVTQTPRHKVTEMGQEVTMRCQPILGHNTVFWYRQTMMQGLELLAYFRNRAPLDDSGMPKDRFSAEMPDATLATLKIQPSEPRDSAVYFCASGLRGNTGELFFGEGSRLTVL.

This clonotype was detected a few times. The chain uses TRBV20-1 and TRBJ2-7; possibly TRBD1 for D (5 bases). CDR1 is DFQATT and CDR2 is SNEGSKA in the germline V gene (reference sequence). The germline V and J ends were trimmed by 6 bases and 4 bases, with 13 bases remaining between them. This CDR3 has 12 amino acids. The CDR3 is CSATATEYEQYF. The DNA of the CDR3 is TGCAGTGCGACAGCTACCGAATACGAGCAGTACTTC.

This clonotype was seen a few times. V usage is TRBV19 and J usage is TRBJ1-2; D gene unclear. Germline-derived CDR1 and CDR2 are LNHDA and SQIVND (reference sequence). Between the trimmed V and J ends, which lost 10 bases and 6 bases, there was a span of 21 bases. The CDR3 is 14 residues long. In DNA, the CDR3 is TGTGCCACCCTTTTCCCCCCCTTGACGGATGGCTACACCTTC. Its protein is CATLFPPLTDGYTF. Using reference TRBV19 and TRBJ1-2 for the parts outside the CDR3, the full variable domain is DGGITQSPKYLFRKEGQNVTLSCEQNLNHDAMYWYRQDPGQGLRLIYYSQIVNDFQKGDIAEGYSVSREKKESFPLTVTSAQKNPTAFYLCATLFPPLTDGYTFGSGTRLTVV.

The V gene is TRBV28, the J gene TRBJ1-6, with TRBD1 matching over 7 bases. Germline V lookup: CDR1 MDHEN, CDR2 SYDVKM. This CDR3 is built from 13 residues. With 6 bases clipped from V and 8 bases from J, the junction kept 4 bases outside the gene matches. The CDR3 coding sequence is TGTGCCAGCAGGAAACAGGGGTATTCACCCCTCCACTTT. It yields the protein CASRKQGYSPLHF.

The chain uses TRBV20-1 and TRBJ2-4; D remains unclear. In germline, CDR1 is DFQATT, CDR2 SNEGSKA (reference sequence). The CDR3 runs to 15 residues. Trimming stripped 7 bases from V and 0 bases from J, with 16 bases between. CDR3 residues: CSGSEVLLAKNIQYF. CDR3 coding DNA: TGCAGTGGTTCTGAGGTCCTTCTAGCCAAAAACATTCAGTACTTC.

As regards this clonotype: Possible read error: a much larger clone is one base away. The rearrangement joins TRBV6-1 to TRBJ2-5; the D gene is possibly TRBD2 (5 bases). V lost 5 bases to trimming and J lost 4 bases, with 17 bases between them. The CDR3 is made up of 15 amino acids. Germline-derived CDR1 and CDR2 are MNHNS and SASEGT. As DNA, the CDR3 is TGTGCCAGCAGTTACGCCTTCGGGCGGGTAGAGACCCAGTACTTC. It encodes CASSYAFGRVETQYF.

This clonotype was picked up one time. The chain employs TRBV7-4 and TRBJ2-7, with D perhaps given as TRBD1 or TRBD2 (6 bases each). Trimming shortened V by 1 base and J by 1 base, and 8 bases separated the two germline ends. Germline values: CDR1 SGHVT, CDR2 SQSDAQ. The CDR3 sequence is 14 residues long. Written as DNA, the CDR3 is TGTGCCAGCAGCTTAGAGGGGGGTTCCTACGAGCAGTACGTC. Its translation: CASSLEGGSYEQYV.

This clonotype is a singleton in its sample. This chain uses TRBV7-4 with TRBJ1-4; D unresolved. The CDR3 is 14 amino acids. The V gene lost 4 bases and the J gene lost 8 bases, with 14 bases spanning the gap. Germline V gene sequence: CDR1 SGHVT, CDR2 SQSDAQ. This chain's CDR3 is CASSSAKGYEKLFF. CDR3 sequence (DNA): TGTGCCAGCAGCTCCGCCAAGGGATACGAAAAACTGTTTTTT.

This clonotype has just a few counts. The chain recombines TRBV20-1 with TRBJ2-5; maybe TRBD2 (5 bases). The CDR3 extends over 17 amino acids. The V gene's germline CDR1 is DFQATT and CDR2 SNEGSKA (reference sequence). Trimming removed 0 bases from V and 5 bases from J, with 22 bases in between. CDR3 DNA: TGCAGTGCTAGAGATCTGTCGGGGAGCAACCTCGGGGAGACCCAGTACTTC. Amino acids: CSARDLSGSNLGETQYF.